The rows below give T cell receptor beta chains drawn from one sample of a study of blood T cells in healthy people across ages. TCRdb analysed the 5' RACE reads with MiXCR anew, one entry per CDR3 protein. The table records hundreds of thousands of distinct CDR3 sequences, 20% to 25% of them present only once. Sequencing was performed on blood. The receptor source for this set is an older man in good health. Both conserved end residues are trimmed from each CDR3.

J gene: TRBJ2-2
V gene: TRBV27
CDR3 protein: ASSYNRGTGELF

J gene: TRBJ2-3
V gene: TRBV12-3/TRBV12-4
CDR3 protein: ASSPGTSGSRSDTQY

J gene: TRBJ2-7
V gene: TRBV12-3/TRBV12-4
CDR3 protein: ASSRSGGFEQY

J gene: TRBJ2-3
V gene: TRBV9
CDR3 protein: ASSVGPSTDTQY

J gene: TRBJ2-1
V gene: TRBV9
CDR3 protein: ASSVAGSDRFYNEQF

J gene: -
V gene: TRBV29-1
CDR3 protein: SVATGQGINEQY

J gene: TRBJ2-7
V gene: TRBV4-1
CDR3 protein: ASSQEDRFFYEQY

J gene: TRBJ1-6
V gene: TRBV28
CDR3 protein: ASSPRDRRVSPLH

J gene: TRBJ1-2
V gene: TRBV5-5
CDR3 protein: ASSRPPFHGYT

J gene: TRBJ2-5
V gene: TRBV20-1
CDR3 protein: SAQGLAGEPKETQY

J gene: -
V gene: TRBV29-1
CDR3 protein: SVEGGTGANEQY

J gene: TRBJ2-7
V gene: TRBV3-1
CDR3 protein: ASSHGKGEQY

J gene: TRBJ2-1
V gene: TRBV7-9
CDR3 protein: ASSLLGVRGSNEQF

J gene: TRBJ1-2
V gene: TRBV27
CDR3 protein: ASRPTGLANYGYT

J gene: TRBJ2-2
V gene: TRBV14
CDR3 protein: ASSRGGLAGKLNTGELF

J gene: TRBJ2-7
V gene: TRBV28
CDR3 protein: ASSTHNDGPYEQY

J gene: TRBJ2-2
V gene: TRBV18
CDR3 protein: ASSPSAGRTGELF

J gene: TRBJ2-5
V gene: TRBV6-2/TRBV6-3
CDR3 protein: ASSKGWRETQY

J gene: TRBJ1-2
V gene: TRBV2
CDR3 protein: ASSVITGANYGYT

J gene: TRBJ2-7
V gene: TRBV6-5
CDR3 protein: ASSMDSGYEQY

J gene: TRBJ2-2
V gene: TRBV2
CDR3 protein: ASRGQGETGELF

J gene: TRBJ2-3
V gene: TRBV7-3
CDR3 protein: ASSATGLTDTQY